These 27 T cell receptor beta chains originate from one sample sequenced in a study of blood T cell repertoires in COVID-19. TCRdb's table, derived via immunoSEQ multiplex PCR, lists solely in-frame clones and lacks some. The sample holds some 96,000 clones; just over 85% are singletons and the top ten take about 5.3%. Specimen: peripheral blood. These receptors came from a human donor in a cohort sampled during active COVID-19.

This CDR3 reads CASSKNPGQTYEQYF. The CDR3 DNA reads as TGTGCCAGCAGCAAGAATCCGGGACAGACCTACGAGCAGTACTTC. The chain combines TRBV5-5 with TRBJ2-7, with 7 bases that match TRBD1. Looked up from germline, CDR1 is SGHKS and CDR2 is YYEKEE (reference sequence). There are 15 residues in the CDR3. The V segment lost 4 bases and the J segment 2 bases; nucleotides outside the gene matches: 9.

The rearrangement links TRBV5-1 to TRBJ2-2; 7 bases match TRBD2. The CDR3 is 16 amino acids. CDR1 and CDR2 from the germline V gene are SGHRS and YFSETQ. Losses at the gene ends were 0 bases for V and 6 bases for J; bases not matched to a gene: 8. CDR3 DNA sequence: TGCGCCAGCAGCTTGGTAGGCGGGGGTTCGGCCGGGGAGCTGTTTTTT. Protein: CASSLVGGGSAGELFF.

This clone was detected a few times. The V call is TRBV7-2, the J call TRBJ1-1, with D maybe TRBD1 (5 bases). The V end lost 5 bases, the J end lost 2 bases, and 9 bases lay between the germline ends. CDR1 SGHTA and CDR2 FQGNSA come from the germline V gene. This CDR3 has 13 residues. This CDR3 reads CASSLTGNTEAFF. CDR3 nucleotides: TGTGCCAGCAGCCTTACAGGAAACACTGAAGCTTTCTTT.

J is TRBJ2-7 and V is TRBV4-3; 10 bases are shared with TRBD1. The ends lost 3 bases at V and 6 bases at J; junction bases unmatched: 5. Germline CDR1 LGHNA, CDR2 YSLEER. The CDR3 covers 14 residues. The CDR3 DNA reads TGCGCCAGCAGCCAGGACAGGGGGGCTTTCGAGCAGTACTTC. Translated: CASSQDRGAFEQYF.

This sequence joins TRBV9 and TRBJ1-3; no firm D call. The CDR3 is made up of 14 amino acids. CDR1 and CDR2 from the germline V gene are SGDLS and YYNGEE. V dropped 1 base and J dropped 0 bases, with 5 bases sitting between them. CDR3 loop: CASSVSFSGNTIYF. The CDR3 nucleotides are TGTGCCAGCAGCGTATCCTTCTCTGGAAACACCATATATTTT.

This rearrangement joins TRBV4-1 to TRBJ1-5, with D possibly TRBD1 on 5 matching bases. CDR3 length: 16 residues. Trimming removed 1 base at V and 2 bases at J, with 12 bases between. Looked up from germline, CDR1 is MGHRA and CDR2 is YSYEKL. This CDR3 is CASSQAVRDGNQPQHF. The CDR3 region has the DNA TGCGCCAGCAGCCAAGCGGTCAGGGATGGCAATCAGCCCCAGCATTTT.

Only a few counts were recorded for this clone. One end of the junction is discordant with germline, which a read error may explain. The chain employs TRBV6-5 and TRBJ1-2; D is possibly TRBD1 (5 bases). CDR3 length equals 13 residues. Germline loops: CDR1 MNHEY, CDR2 SVGAGI. CDR3 protein: CASRNTDSFATYF. The CDR3 DNA follows: TGTGCCAGCAGAAATACCGACAGCTTCGCTACCTACTTC.

This clone was seen only once. The chain couples TRBV5-1 to TRBJ2-3, with 11 nucleotides matching TRBD2. With V trimmed by 3 bases and J by 0 bases, 3 bases remained unmatched. The CDR3 is 16 residues long. Per germline, CDR1 SGHRS and CDR2 YFSETQ. CDR3: CASSYSSGGSTDTQYF. CDR3 coding DNA: TGCGCCAGCAGCTATTCTAGCGGGGGGAGCACAGATACGCAGTATTTT.

The rearrangement uses TRBV30 and TRBJ1-5, with 8 bases fitting TRBD1. Trimming took 5 bases from V and 6 from J; bases not matched to a gene: 3. Germline V lookup: CDR1 GTSNPN, CDR2 SVGIG (reference sequence). The CDR3 has 12 residues. The CDR3 region is CAWDRGGQPQHF. The CDR3 DNA reads TGTGCCTGGGACAGGGGTGGTCAGCCCCAGCATTTT.

The CDR3 DNA reads TGTGCCAGCAGCTCGGACAGCGGATTATATAATTCACCCCTCCACTTT. It translates to CASSSDSGLYNSPLHF. The rearrangement links TRBV7-2 to TRBJ1-6, with D perhaps matching TRBD1 (6 bases). This CDR3 is built from 16 residues. Germline-derived CDR1 and CDR2 are SGHTA and FQGNSA. Trimming removed 4 bases from V and 4 bases from J, with 14 bases in between. The full variable domain, in which reference TRBV7-2 and TRBJ1-6 provide the parts outside the CDR3, is GAGVSQSPSNKVTEKGKDVELRCDPISGHTALYWYRQSLGQGLEFLIYFQGNSAPDKSGLPSDRFSAERTGGSVSTLTIQRTQQEDSAVYLCASSSDSGLYNSPLHFGNGTRLTVT.

The J gene is TRBJ2-1, the V gene TRBV19, with TRBD2 matching over 9 bases. Germline V gives CDR1 LNHDA, CDR2 SQIVND (reference sequence). This CDR3 spans 15 amino acids. V trimming: 4 bases; J trimming: 6 bases; junction bases outside the gene matches: 7. This chain's CDR3 is CASSTAAGGVNEQFF. The CDR3 DNA sequence: TGTGCCAGTAGTACTGCGGCGGGAGGGGTCAATGAGCAGTTCTTC.

V usage is TRBV5-4 and J usage is TRBJ2-1; D perhaps matches TRBD1 (6 bases). V gave up 4 bases and J gave up 0 bases, with 14 bases separating them. The germline gives CDR1 SGHNT, CDR2 YYREEE (reference sequence). The CDR3 extends over 16 amino acids. The CDR3 DNA reads TGTGCCAGCAGCCGTACTACAGGGAGCTCCTACAATGAGCAGTTCTTC. Translated: CASSRTTGSSYNEQFF.

The V call is TRBV3-1 (or the pseudogene TRBV3-2), the J call TRBJ2-2; 7 bases align to TRBD2. The CDR3 length is 16 residues. Germline values: CDR1 LGHDT, CDR2 YNNKEL (reference sequence). The V and J ends lost 3 bases and 4 bases, in that order; junction bases with no gene match: 8. Here the CDR3 reads CASSQARLARTGELFF. The CDR3 nucleotides read TGTGCCAGCAGCCAGGCCCGACTAGCCCGCACCGGGGAGCTGTTTTTT.

The V call is TRBV24-1, the J call TRBJ1-2, with 7 bases identical to TRBD1. The germline V gene encodes CDR1 KGHDR and CDR2 SFDVKD. This CDR3 is built from 14 residues. V was pared by 4 bases and J by 4 bases, with 5 bases of the junction left unmatched. The CDR3 sequence: CATSDPTGTYGYTF. As DNA, the CDR3 is TGTGCCACCAGTGACCCGACAGGGACCTATGGCTACACCTTC.

The chain joins TRBV11-3 to TRBJ1-1; 8 positions agree with TRBD1. Germline V gene data show CDR1 as SGHNT and CDR2 as YENEEA. There are 13 residues in the CDR3. The V segment lost 2 bases and the J segment 10 bases; nucleotides outside the gene matches: 6. CDR3 DNA: TGTGCCAGCAGCTTATCCCAGGGGGCTGGAGCTTTCTTT. As protein: CASSLSQGAGAFF.

The V call is TRBV27, the J call TRBJ2-3; D perhaps matches TRBD2 (7 bases). The CDR3 covers 14 residues. V dropped 3 bases and J dropped 3 bases, with 10 bases sitting between them. Germline V lookup: CDR1 MNHEY, CDR2 SMNVEV (reference sequence). CDR3 sequence reads: CASSLGGRTDTQYF. CDR3 in DNA: TGTGCCAGCAGTTTGGGGGGGCGAACAGATACGCAGTATTTT.

The V and J genes are TRBV7-9 and TRBJ1-1; D is unresolved. V lost 5 bases and J 6 bases, leaving 19 bases between the germline ends. CDR1 is SEHNR and CDR2 is FQNEAQ in the germline V gene (reference sequence). CDR3 size: 15 residues. The CDR3 sequence is CASSPRSEGWSEAFF. The CDR3 nucleotides are TGTGCCAGCAGCCCCCGTTCGGAGGGTTGGTCTGAAGCTTTCTTT.

The rearrangement links TRBV5-6 to TRBJ1-2; D gene unclear. CDR3 length equals 14 residues. Per germline, CDR1 SGHDT and CDR2 YYEEEE. V lost 4 bases, J lost 2 bases, and 12 bases lay in between. The CDR3 loop is CASSPGYENYGYTF. In DNA, the CDR3 is TGTGCCAGCAGCCCGGGTTACGAAAACTATGGCTACACCTTC. Filled out from reference TRBV5-6 and TRBJ1-2, the complete variable domain reads DAGVTQSPTHLIKTRGQQVTLRCSPKSGHDTVSWYQQALGQGPQFIFQYYEEEERQRGNFPDRFSGHQFPNYSSELNVNALLLGDSALYLCASSPGYENYGYTFGSGTRLTVV.

This rearrangement joins TRBV18 to TRBJ1-6, with a possible D match to TRBD1 (6 bases). This CDR3 is built from 18 residues. The germline V gene encodes CDR1 KGHSH and CDR2 LQKENI. V dropped 3 bases and J dropped 5 bases, with 20 bases sitting between them. DNA for the CDR3: TGTGCCAGCTCACCGAAACTAATTCAGGGGCTCGATAATTCACCCCTCCACTTT. Encoded protein: CASSPKLIQGLDNSPLHF.

This clone was observed once. J is TRBJ1-1 and V is TRBV9; perhaps TRBD1 as D (6 bases). Germline V lookup: CDR1 SGDLS, CDR2 YYNGEE. The CDR3 sequence is 14 residues long. The V end lost 0 bases, the J end lost 4 bases, and 10 bases lay between the germline ends. CDR3 sequence reads: CASSVEGGRTEAFF. The DNA of the CDR3 is TGTGCCAGCAGCGTAGAGGGGGGGCGCACTGAAGCTTTCTTT.

The chain employs TRBV5-1 and TRBJ1-1; 8 nucleotides match TRBD1. Germline V gene sequence: CDR1 SGHRS, CDR2 YFSETQ. With V trimmed by 1 base and J by 3 bases, 14 bases remained unmatched. CDR3 length equals 18 residues. CDR3 loop: CASSLSRPGGFGDTEAFF. The CDR3 DNA reads as TGCGCCAGCAGCTTGAGTCGGCCAGGGGGCTTCGGCGACACTGAAGCTTTCTTT. Based on the CDR3 plus reference TRBV5-1 and TRBJ1-1, the full variable domain is KAGVTQTPRYLIKTRGQQVTLSCSPISGHRSVSWYQQTPGQGLQFLFEYFSETQRNKGNFPGRFSGRQFSNSRSEMNVSTLELGDSALYLCASSLSRPGGFGDTEAFFGQGTRLTVV.

The chain links TRBV5-1 to TRBJ2-2, with TRBD2 as a possible D gene (6 bases). Germline-derived CDR1 and CDR2 are SGHRS and YFSETQ. The length of the CDR3 is 16 residues. V dropped 1 base and J dropped 1 base, with 11 bases sitting between them. CDR3 DNA sequence: TGCGCCAGCAGCTTGAGCGGGCCCTGGAACACCGGGGAGCTGTTTTTT. It translates to CASSLSGPWNTGELFF.

The chain uses TRBV15 and TRBJ1-1; D not resolved. The CDR3 has 13 amino acids. V lost 2 bases and J lost 5, with 9 bases in between. CDR1 is LNHNV, CDR2 YYDKDF, per germline (reference sequence). The CDR3 region has the DNA TGTGCCACCAGCAGACTCACCGGGACTGAAGCTTTCTTT. It specifies CATSRLTGTEAFF.

The V call is TRBV29-1, the J call TRBJ2-1; TRBD2 matches at 11 bases. CDR3 size: 14 residues. Trimming cost V 3 bases and J 8 bases; bases outside gene matches: 6. Per the germline V gene, CDR1 is SQVTM and CDR2 is ANQGSEA. CDR3 DNA: TGCAGCGTTGATCTAGCGGGAGGCTTTGATGAGCAGTTCTTC. Its translation: CSVDLAGGFDEQFF.

The chain recombines TRBV5-6 with TRBJ2-2; 9 nucleotides line up with TRBD1. Per germline, CDR1 SGHDT and CDR2 YYEEEE. V lost 4 bases, J lost 7 bases, and 8 bases stayed unmatched. CDR3 length: 15 residues. The CDR3 is CASSPGQGWNGELFF. The CDR3 bases are TGTGCCAGCAGCCCAGGACAGGGGTGGAACGGGGAGCTGTTTTTT.

V usage is TRBV12-5 and J usage is TRBJ2-3; no reliable D call. The CDR3 is 18 amino acids. The germline V gene encodes CDR1 LGHNT and CDR2 FRNRAP. V lost 0 bases to trimming and J lost 0 bases, with 16 bases between them. The CDR3 protein is CASGLVRDGSLSTDTQYF. CDR3 nucleotides: TGTGCTAGTGGTTTGGTACGCGACGGGTCTCTTAGCACAGATACGCAGTATTTT.

This chain uses TRBV7-8 with TRBJ1-4; a weak D match, TRBD1 (6 bases). Trimming stripped 5 bases from V and 11 bases from J, with 12 bases between. The CDR3 runs to 12 residues. The germline V gene encodes CDR1 SGHVS and CDR2 FQNEAQ. Written as DNA, the CDR3 is TGTGCCAGCAGCCCAGACAGGAAGAAACTGTTTTTT. Its protein product is CASSPDRKKLFF.